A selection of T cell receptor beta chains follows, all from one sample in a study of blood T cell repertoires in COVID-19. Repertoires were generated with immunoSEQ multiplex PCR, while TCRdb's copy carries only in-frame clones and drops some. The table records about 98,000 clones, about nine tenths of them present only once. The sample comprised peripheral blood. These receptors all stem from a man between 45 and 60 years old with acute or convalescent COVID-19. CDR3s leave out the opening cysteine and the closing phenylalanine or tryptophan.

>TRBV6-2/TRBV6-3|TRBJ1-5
ASSSQGTGQPQH
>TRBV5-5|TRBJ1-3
ASSPNLNSGNTIY
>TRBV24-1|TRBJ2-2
ATSVQRDAGELF
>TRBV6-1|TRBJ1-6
ASSDLSYNSPLH
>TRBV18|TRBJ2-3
ASSPVAGVADTQY
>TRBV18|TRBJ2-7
ASSPTMTSGRSEQY
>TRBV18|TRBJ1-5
ASSGQGGNQPQH
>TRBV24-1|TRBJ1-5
ATSDTGQGDQPQH
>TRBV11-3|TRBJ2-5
ASSQVAGAGGTQY
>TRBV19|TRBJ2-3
ASSMAGSTDTQY
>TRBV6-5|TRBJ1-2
ATKDSYYGYT
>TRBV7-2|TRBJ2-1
ASSLVGVSGRVRNEQF
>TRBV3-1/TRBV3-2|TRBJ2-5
ASSPAGGWQETQY
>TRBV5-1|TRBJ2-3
ASSFTQLAGAAAQY
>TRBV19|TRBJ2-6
ASSIGGAGANVLT
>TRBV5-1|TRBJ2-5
ASSFEGVGETQY
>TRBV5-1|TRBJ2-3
ASSQGVGTDTQY
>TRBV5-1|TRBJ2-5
ASSRLTGEQETQY
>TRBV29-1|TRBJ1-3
SVGGSGNTIY
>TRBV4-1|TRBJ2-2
ASSTRDSGTGELF
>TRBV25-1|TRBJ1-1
ASSLGGNTEAF
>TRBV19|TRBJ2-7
ASSTHSGGSYEQY
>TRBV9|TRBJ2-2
ASSVEPLFGGAGTGELF